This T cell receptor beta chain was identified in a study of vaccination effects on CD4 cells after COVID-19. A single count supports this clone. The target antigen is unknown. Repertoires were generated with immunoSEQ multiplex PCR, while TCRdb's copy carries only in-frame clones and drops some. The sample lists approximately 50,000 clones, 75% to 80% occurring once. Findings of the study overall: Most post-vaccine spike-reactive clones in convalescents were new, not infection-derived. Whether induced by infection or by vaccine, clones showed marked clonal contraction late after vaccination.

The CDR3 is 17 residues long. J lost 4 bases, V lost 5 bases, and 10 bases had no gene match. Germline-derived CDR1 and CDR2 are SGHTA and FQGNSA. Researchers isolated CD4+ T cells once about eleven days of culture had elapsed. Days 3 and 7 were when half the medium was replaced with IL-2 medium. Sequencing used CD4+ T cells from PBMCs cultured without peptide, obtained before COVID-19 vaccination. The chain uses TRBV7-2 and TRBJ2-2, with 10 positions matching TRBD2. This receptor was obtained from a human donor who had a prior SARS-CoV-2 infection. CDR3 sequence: CASSQSGGAGSTGELFF. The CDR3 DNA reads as TGTGCCAGCAGCCAAAGCGGGGGGGCCGGAAGCACCGGGGAGCTGTTTTTT.